These 23 T cell receptor beta chains were all obtained from the same sample, sequenced in a study of CD8 T cells in ankylosing spondylitis. Overall study findings and caveats: What appeared characteristic of ankylosing spondylitis blood was a TCR beta motif of eight highly homologous variants.

Which antigens these TCRs recognize remains unknown. MiXCR, applied by TCRdb to the 5' RACE reads, yields one record per CDR3 protein. The sample gives around 390,000 distinct CDR3 sequences, about a fifth of which show up once; roughly a sixth is in the top ten. Input material: blood, either unsorted or a sorted T cell fraction (not recorded which). The receptors were gathered from a male donor with ankylosing spondylitis.

CDR3 in amino acids: CASSLSSVPDTQYF. The CDR3 DNA is TGTGCCAGCAGCTTATCCAGCGTCCCAGATACGCAGTATTTT. The chain combines TRBV5-6 with TRBJ2-3; no clear D gene. CDR1 is SGHDT, CDR2 YYEEEE, per germline. Trimming took 2 bases from V and 4 from J, leaving 11 bases between them. This CDR3 region has 14 residues. The full variable domain, rest sourced from reference TRBV5-6 and TRBJ2-3, is DAGVTQSPTHLIKTRGQQVTLRCSPKSGHDTVSWYQQALGQGPQFIFQYYEEEERQRGNFPDRFSGHQFPNYSSELNVNALLLGDSALYLCASSLSSVPDTQYFGPGTRLTVL.

This clonotype was seen a few times. The chain recombines TRBV28 with TRBJ1-3; D remains ambiguous. Germline V gene lookup returns CDR1 MDHEN and CDR2 SYDVKM. Trimming stripped 5 bases from V and 7 bases from J, with 9 bases between. This CDR3 region has 12 residues. This CDR3 is CASSESRNTIYF. The CDR3, as DNA: TGTGCCAGCAGTGAATCGCGCAACACCATATATTTT.

This rearrangement joins TRBV2 to TRBJ2-2, with unresolved D. This CDR3 is built from 16 residues. Germline assignment: CDR1 SNHLY and CDR2 FYNNEI. V lost 7 bases and J 1 base, leaving 16 bases between the germline ends. CDR3 DNA: TGTGCCAGCAAGGAATGGTGGAATGAGAACACCGGGGAGCTGTTTTTT. Translated, it gives CASKEWWNENTGELFF.

This clonotype was seen only once. The CDR3, as DNA: TGTGCCAGCAGCTTAACACCCCGGGGAGATACGCAGTATTTT. Translating it yields CASSLTPRGDTQYF. The V and J genes are TRBV11-2 and TRBJ2-3, with a possible D match to TRBD2 (5 bases). Germline CDR1 SGHAT, CDR2 FQNNGV. Trimming took off 2 bases at V and 5 bases at J, with 11 bases between the two ends. This CDR3 comprises 14 residues.

This clonotype was recorded at least ten times. The chain joins TRBV9 to TRBJ1-3; D gene ambiguous. Germline values: CDR1 SGDLS, CDR2 YYNGEE. The CDR3 totals 17 residues. V was shortened by 0 bases and J by 4 bases, with 17 bases between the two germline ends. CDR3 nucleotides: TGTGCCAGCAGCGTAGCGACTCCCGGCATTGTCGGAAACACCATATATTTT. Amino acids: CASSVATPGIVGNTIYF.

This clonotype was counted only a few times. The chain couples TRBV13 to TRBJ2-1; tentative D call: TRBD1 (6 bases). Per germline, CDR1 PRHDT and CDR2 FYEKMQ (reference sequence). There are 14 residues in the CDR3. V dropped 5 bases and J dropped 4 bases, with 12 bases sitting between them. In DNA, the CDR3 is TGTGCCAGCAGCCCAAGGGACACTTACAATGAGCAGTTCTTC. Translation: CASSPRDTYNEQFF.

The chain uses TRBV10-1 and TRBJ2-7; no definite D call. V lost 2 bases to trimming and J lost 3 bases, with 5 bases between them. This CDR3 is built from 12 residues. Germline CDR1 reads WNHNN; CDR2 reads SYGVQD (reference sequence). This CDR3 reads CASSEDGYEQYF. In nucleotides, the CDR3 is TGCGCCAGCAGTGAGGACGGCTACGAGCAGTACTTC.

This clonotype was seen more than once but under ten times. The CDR3 bases are TGTGCCAGCAGACGGGAACAGGGCGACACTGAAGCTTTCTTT. Protein sequence: CASRREQGDTEAFF. This rearrangement joins TRBV7-8 to TRBJ1-1, with D possibly TRBD1 on 6 matching bases. The germline CDR1 and CDR2 sequences are SGHVS and FQNEAQ. CDR3 length equals 14 residues. With 6 bases removed from V and 3 bases from J, the gap between germline ends came to 14 bases. The full variable domain, its missing parts supplied by reference TRBV7-8 and TRBJ1-1, is GAGVSQSPRYKVAKRGQDVALRCDPISGHVSLFWYQQALGQGPEFLTYFQNEAQLDKSGLPSDRFFAERPEGSVSTLKIQRTQQEDSAVYLCASRREQGDTEAFFGQGTRLTVV.

This chain links TRBV21-1 with TRBJ1-6. TRBV21-1 is flagged as a pseudogene. The CDR3 spans 14 residues. CDR3 nucleotides: TGTGCCAGCAGCAGATTAAGGGTTCGTTCACCCCTCCACTTT. Its translation is CASSRLRVRSPLHF.

A few counts support this clonotype. The V and J genes are TRBV5-1 and TRBJ2-6, with D possibly matching TRBD1 (6 bases). V was pared by 6 bases and J by 17 bases, with 18 bases between. The CDR3 is 12 amino acids. Per germline, CDR1 SGHRS and CDR2 YFSETQ. CDR3 DNA sequence: TGCGCCAGCATCCACCCGACAGGAGCAGTGACTTTC. Its protein is CASIHPTGAVTF.

This clonotype has just a few counts. The CDR3 protein is CSNPGLADNEQFF. CDR3 bases: TGCAGTAATCCGGGACTAGCAGACAATGAGCAGTTCTTC. The chain is built from TRBV29-1 and TRBJ2-1, with 9 bases that match TRBD2. The CDR3 spans 13 residues. Looked up from germline, CDR1 is SQVTM and CDR2 is ANQGSEA.

This clonotype was found many times. This sequence joins TRBV7-2 and TRBJ2-2; 12 positions agree with TRBD2. The ends lost 3 bases at V and 8 bases at J; junction bases unmatched: 7. CDR1 and CDR2 (germline): SGHTA, FQGNSA. This CDR3 contains 16 residues. Here the CDR3 reads CASSFPSGRVGGELFF. The CDR3 DNA sequence: TGTGCCAGCAGCTTTCCTAGCGGGAGGGTTGGTGGGGAGCTGTTTTTT.

This clonotype was found a few times. This chain connects TRBV20-1 to TRBJ2-2, with 7 positions matching TRBD1. Germline V gene data show CDR1 as DFQATT and CDR2 as SNEGSKA (reference sequence). The CDR3 loop spans 15 amino acids. V trimming: 3 bases; J trimming: 0 bases; junction bases outside the gene matches: 4. The CDR3: CSARTGTANTGELFF. CDR3 bases: TGCAGTGCTAGGACCGGGACAGCGAACACCGGGGAGCTGTTTTTT.

This clonotype has just one count. The chain has TRBV7-2 and TRBJ1-5; D not certain. Germline V gives CDR1 SGHTA, CDR2 FQGNSA. The CDR3 contains 15 residues. V shed 5 bases and J shed 0 bases, with 11 bases lying between them. The CDR3 loop is CASSGPSRSNQPQHF. The CDR3 DNA is TGTGCCAGCAGCGGCCCGTCCCGTAGCAATCAGCCCCAGCATTTT.

This clonotype was counted between two and nine times. V gene TRBV2 combines with J gene TRBJ2-2; 10 nucleotides line up with TRBD1. The V segment lost 4 bases and the J segment 5 bases; nucleotides outside the gene matches: 4. The CDR3 totals 15 residues. Per the germline V gene, CDR1 is SNHLY and CDR2 is FYNNEI. The CDR3 loop reads CASSGDRGRTGELFF. The CDR3, as DNA: TGTGCCAGCAGTGGCGACAGGGGGCGTACCGGGGAGCTGTTTTTT.

The chain uses TRBV7-2 and TRBJ2-2; tentatively, D is TRBD1 or TRBD2 (6 bases each). Germline V gene sequence: CDR1 SGHTA, CDR2 FQGNSA. The V and J ends lost 6 bases and 2 bases respectively, with 10 bases between them. This CDR3 is built from 14 residues. The CDR3 DNA sequence: TGTACCAGCAGAGGGGGAGGCAACACCGGGGAGCTGTTTTTT. It yields the protein CTSRGGGNTGELFF.

Note on this clonotype: Since a much larger clone is just one base distant, this may be a read error. The chain is built from TRBV29-1 and TRBJ1-4; D ambiguous. The CDR3 consists of 11 residues. The V end was cut by 4 bases, the J end by 4 bases, with 4 bases between. Looked up from germline, CDR1 is SQVTM and CDR2 is ANQGSEA. This CDR3 is CSVGVNEKLFF. CDR3 bases: TGCAGCGTTGGGGTTAATGAAAAACTGTTTTTT.

This clonotype showed up just a few times. V is TRBV20-1 and J is TRBJ1-5; D gene uncertain. The CDR3 covers 14 residues. V was pared by 3 bases and J by 0 bases, with 9 bases between. Germline-derived CDR1 and CDR2 are DFQATT and SNEGSKA (reference sequence). CDR3 bases: TGCAGTGCTAGTGGAGAGACTAGCAATCAGCCCCAGCATTTT. This translates into CSASGETSNQPQHF.

This clonotype has a handful of counts. This rearrangement joins TRBV20-1 to TRBJ2-4; D is undetermined. Germline V gene lookup returns CDR1 DFQATT and CDR2 SNEGSKA (reference sequence). V shed 2 bases and J shed 9 bases, with 11 bases lying between them. CDR3 length: 12 amino acids. The DNA for the CDR3 is TGCAGTGCTAGAAATCTGGGTGGCATTCAGTACTTC. This sequence encodes CSARNLGGIQYF.

This clonotype was detected a few times. This chain connects TRBV12-3 or TRBV12-4 to TRBJ1-2; D perhaps matches TRBD1 (5 bases). Trimming stripped 6 bases from V and 4 bases from J, with 15 bases between. This CDR3 region has 14 residues. Here the CDR3 DNA reads TGTGCCAGCAGATACGGTTCAGGGACCTATGGCTACACCTTC. As protein: CASRYGSGTYGYTF.

This clonotype was found many times. A junction boundary mismatches the germline segment, possibly from a read error. The chain couples TRBV5-1 to TRBJ2-5, with TRBD1 matching 9 bases. CDR1 and CDR2 (germline): SGHRS, YFSETQ. The CDR3 contains 14 residues. The CDR3 bases are TGTGCCAGCAGCTTAGACAGGGGGAGAGAGACCCAGTACTTC. Its protein product is CASSLDRGRETQYF.

The V gene is TRBV6-1, the J gene TRBJ1-6; perhaps TRBD1 as D (5 bases). Between the trimmed V and J ends, which lost 7 bases and 4 bases, there was a span of 11 bases. CDR1 MNHNS and CDR2 SASEGT come from the germline V gene. The CDR3 is 14 residues long. CDR3 sequence (DNA): TGTGCCAGCACCGATAGGGGTTATAATTCACCCCTCCACTTT. Amino acid sequence: CASTDRGYNSPLHF.

This clonotype was seen more than once but under ten times. The rearrangement links TRBV20-1 to TRBJ2-3; 7 nucleotides align to TRBD1. CDR1 DFQATT and CDR2 SNEGSKA come from the germline V gene (reference sequence). The length of the CDR3 is 15 residues. V dropped 3 bases and J dropped 0; count of bases not matched to a gene: 6. The CDR3 spells CSASQGQYSTDTQYF. In nucleotides, the CDR3 is TGCAGTGCTAGTCAGGGACAGTATAGCACAGATACGCAGTATTTT.